This T cell receptor (beta chain) was documented in a study of blood T cell repertoires in COVID-19. About the research overall: The United States, Italy and Spain provided the acute and convalescent COVID-19 samples.

Recruits, aged roughly 18 to 95 years, lived in around 24 US areas. The CDR3 totals 14 residues. Per germline, CDR1 SGDLS and CDR2 YYNGEE. V was shortened by 0 bases and J by 9 bases, with 13 bases between the two germline ends. Libraries were prepared by immunoSEQ multiplex PCR; TCRdb keeps only in-frame clonotypes and omits some of them. The sample carries under 200,000 clones, about 84% recorded once. The TCR sequence derives from a woman in her thirties or forties with acute COVID-19. Material: PBMCs or T cells enriched from blood (not recorded which). The chain uses TRBV9 and TRBJ2-1, with D tentatively TRBD2 (6 bases). DNA of the CDR3: TGTGCCAGCAGCGTAGAGACTAGTTCCCTTGAGCAGTTCTTC. This sequence encodes CASSVETSSLEQFF.